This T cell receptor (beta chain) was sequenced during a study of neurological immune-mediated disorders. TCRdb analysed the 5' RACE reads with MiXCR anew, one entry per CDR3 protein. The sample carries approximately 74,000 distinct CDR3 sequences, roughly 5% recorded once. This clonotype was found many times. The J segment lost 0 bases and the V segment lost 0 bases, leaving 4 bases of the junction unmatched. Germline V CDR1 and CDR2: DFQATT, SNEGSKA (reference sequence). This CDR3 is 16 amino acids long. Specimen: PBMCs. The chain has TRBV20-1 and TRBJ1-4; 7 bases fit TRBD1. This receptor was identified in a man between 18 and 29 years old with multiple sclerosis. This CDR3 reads CSARDFGTATNEKLFF. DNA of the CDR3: TGCAGTGCTAGAGATTTTGGGACAGCAACTAATGAAAAACTGTTTTTT.